These 8 T cell receptor beta chains came from one sample sequenced in a study of blood T cell repertoires in COVID-19. Generated by immunoSEQ multiplex PCR, the TCRdb table keeps only in-frame clones and is missing some. The data contain some 410,000 clones, 88% of them seen just once; the ten biggest clones take up around 0.95%. Source material: PBMCs or T cells enriched from blood (not recorded which). These receptors all come from a woman younger than 45 with acute COVID-19.

This clone was seen a handful of times. V is TRBV3-1 (or the pseudogene TRBV3-2) and J is TRBJ1-6, with D uncertain. Germline V lookup: CDR1 LGHDT, CDR2 YNNKEL (reference sequence). Between the trimmed V and J ends, which lost 3 bases and 8 bases, there was a span of 14 bases. The CDR3 has 15 residues. CDR3 sequence reads: CASSHTGMDDSPLHF. Written as DNA, the CDR3 is TGTGCCAGCAGCCACACCGGGATGGATGATTCACCCCTCCACTTT.

The chain couples TRBV19 to TRBJ1-6; 9 bases are shared with TRBD1. V shed 6 bases, J shed 2 bases, and the junction held 2 bases outside the gene matches. Germline V gives CDR1 LNHDA, CDR2 SQIVND (reference sequence). The CDR3 totals 15 residues. This chain's CDR3 is CASSGTGTYNSPLHF. CDR3 nucleotides: TGTGCCAGTAGCGGGACAGGGACCTATAATTCACCCCTCCACTTT. Full variable domain (remainder filled in from reference TRBV19 and TRBJ1-6): DGGITQSPKYLFRKEGQNVTLSCEQNLNHDAMYWYRQDPGQGLRLIYYSQIVNDFQKGDIAEGYSVSREKKESFPLTVTSAQKNPTAFYLCASSGTGTYNSPLHFGNGTRLTVT.

The chain links TRBV23-1 to TRBJ2-1; a weak D match, TRBD1 (5 bases). TRBV23-1 belongs to the ORF category, with a function that is uncertain. This CDR3 region has 15 residues. V was pared by 0 bases and J by 8 bases, with 14 bases between. CDR3 bases: TGCGCCAGCAGTCAATCTATGTCAGGGTGGGATGAGCAGTTCTTC. It yields the protein CASSQSMSGWDEQFF.

The gene calls are TRBV19 and TRBJ2-1; 8 nucleotides agree with TRBD2. Unmatched junction bases numbered 9, after V lost 3 bases and J lost 5 bases. Germline CDR1 LNHDA, CDR2 SQIVND (reference sequence). This CDR3 comprises 16 residues. In DNA, the CDR3 is TGTGCCAGTAGTATCCGGCGGGGGGAAAGCAACAATGAGCAGTTCTTC. It is translated as CASSIRRGESNNEQFF.

This clone has just a few counts. The gene calls are TRBV7-9 and TRBJ2-3; D is unresolved. Germline CDR1 SEHNR, CDR2 FQNEAQ (reference sequence). CDR3 length: 15 amino acids. The V end was cut by 5 bases, the J end by 1 base, with 13 bases between. The CDR3 here is CASSPPNTGTDTQYF. The CDR3, as DNA: TGTGCCAGCAGCCCCCCAAACACCGGCACAGATACGCAGTATTTT.

The V gene is TRBV5-1, the J gene TRBJ1-4, with TRBD1 matching 7 bases. Germline lookup yields CDR1 SGHRS and CDR2 YFSETQ. J lost 3 bases, V lost 7 bases, and 9 bases had no gene match. This CDR3 contains 15 residues. In DNA, the CDR3 is TGCGCCAGCGGCACAGGGGACACGGCTAATGAAAAACTGTTTTTT. As protein: CASGTGDTANEKLFF.

This chain links TRBV6-5 with TRBJ1-5; D possibly corresponds to TRBD1 (6 bases). From germline, CDR1 is MNHEY and CDR2 SVGAGI. The V end lost 5 bases, the J end lost 0 bases, and 11 bases lay between the germline ends. This CDR3 has 15 amino acids. The CDR3 DNA sequence: TGTGCCAGCAGTCTAACAGGGCTTAGCAATCAGCCCCAGCATTTT. This encodes CASSLTGLSNQPQHF.

J is TRBJ1-6 and V is TRBV27; D is perhaps TRBD1 (5 bases). The V gene lost 6 bases and the J gene lost 4 bases, with 10 bases spanning the gap. The CDR3 has 14 amino acids. CDR1 is MNHEY and CDR2 is SMNVEV in the germline V gene (reference sequence). The CDR3 loop is CASSSRQYNSPLHF. DNA for the CDR3: TGTGCCAGCAGCTCTCGACAGTATAATTCACCCCTCCACTTT.